The rows below give T cell receptor beta chains drawn from one sample of a study of blood T cell repertoires in COVID-19. Here immunoSEQ multiplex PCR was the method, and the copy in TCRdb shows in-frame clones only, minus some. The sample shows 100,000 to 150,000 clones, around 88% of them seen only once. Sample: peripheral blood. Receptors were obtained from a man aged 50 or older with acute or convalescent COVID-19. Both conserved end residues are part of each CDR3. The D gene is left open where the match is weak.

CDR3 protein: CASSQGSRTEAFF; V gene: TRBV3-1/TRBV3-2; D gene: -; CDR3 length: 13
CDR3 protein: CAWSAGTSYGYTF; V gene: TRBV30; D gene: -; CDR3 length: 13
CDR3 protein: CASSLDSTDTQYF; V gene: TRBV11-2; D gene: -; CDR3 length: 13
CDR3 protein: CASSLAILRDRNTEAFF; V gene: TRBV7-9; D gene: TRBD1; CDR3 length: 17
CDR3 protein: CASTAGRRGTNTGELFF; V gene: TRBV30; D gene: -; CDR3 length: 17
CDR3 protein: CASSAPGGRGSYNEQFF; V gene: TRBV9; D gene: -; CDR3 length: 17
CDR3 protein: CASSLRRGTGVVLNTEAFF; V gene: TRBV27; D gene: TRBD1; CDR3 length: 19
CDR3 protein: CASSTGGPPDGYTF; V gene: TRBV18; D gene: TRBD1; CDR3 length: 14
CDR3 protein: CASSSRTGAGNEQYF; V gene: TRBV11-2; D gene: TRBD1; CDR3 length: 15
CDR3 protein: CASSSSGRSREGEQFF; V gene: TRBV10-1; D gene: TRBD2; CDR3 length: 16
CDR3 protein: CASSSDGTGALGYYGYTF; V gene: TRBV5-1; D gene: TRBD1; CDR3 length: 18
CDR3 protein: CASSIRDRVDTEAFF; V gene: TRBV3-1/TRBV3-2; D gene: TRBD1; CDR3 length: 15
CDR3 protein: CASSPAGVGETQYF; V gene: TRBV3-1/TRBV3-2; D gene: TRBD2; CDR3 length: 14
CDR3 protein: CASTSGGFNYGYTF; V gene: TRBV28; D gene: TRBD1; CDR3 length: 14
CDR3 protein: CASSWTGGDSPLHF; V gene: TRBV5-1; D gene: -; CDR3 length: 14
CDR3 protein: CASSRGGTGANYGYTF; V gene: TRBV3-1/TRBV3-2; D gene: TRBD1; CDR3 length: 16
CDR3 protein: CASAPQGVPTDTQYF; V gene: TRBV5-1; D gene: -; CDR3 length: 15
CDR3 protein: CASSFGSGGSFGDTQYF; V gene: TRBV5-1; D gene: -; CDR3 length: 17
CDR3 protein: CASSLGEGINQPQHF; V gene: TRBV11-2; D gene: -; CDR3 length: 15
CDR3 protein: CASSPKATYNEQFF; V gene: TRBV3-1/TRBV3-2; D gene: -; CDR3 length: 14
CDR3 protein: CASSYGGYGYTF; V gene: TRBV6-5; D gene: -; CDR3 length: 12